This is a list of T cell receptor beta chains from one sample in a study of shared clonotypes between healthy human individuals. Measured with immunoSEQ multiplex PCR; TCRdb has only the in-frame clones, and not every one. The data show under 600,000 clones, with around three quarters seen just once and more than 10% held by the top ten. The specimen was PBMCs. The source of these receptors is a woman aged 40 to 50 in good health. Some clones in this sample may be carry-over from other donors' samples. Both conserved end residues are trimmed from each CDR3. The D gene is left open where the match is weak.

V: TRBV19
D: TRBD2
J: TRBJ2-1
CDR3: ASSISWAGLAYNEQF

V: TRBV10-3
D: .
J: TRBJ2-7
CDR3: AIHPEESASYEQY

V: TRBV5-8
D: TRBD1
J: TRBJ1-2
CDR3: ASSLWGTGDSYGYT

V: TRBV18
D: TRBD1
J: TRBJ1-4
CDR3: ASSPGQGRNEKLF

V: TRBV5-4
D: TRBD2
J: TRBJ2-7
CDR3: ASSLGSGDEQY

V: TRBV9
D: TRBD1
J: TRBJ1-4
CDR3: ASSPQGGGRLATNEKLF

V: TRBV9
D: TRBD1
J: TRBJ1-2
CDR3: ASSPRTGAGSGYT

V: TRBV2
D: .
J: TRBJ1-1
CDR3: ASSGGGTEAF

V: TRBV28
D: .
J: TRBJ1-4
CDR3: ASRLRQEKLF

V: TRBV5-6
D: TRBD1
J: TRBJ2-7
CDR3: ASSPPRQGRQVYEQY

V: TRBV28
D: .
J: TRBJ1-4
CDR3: ASSLGGANEKLF

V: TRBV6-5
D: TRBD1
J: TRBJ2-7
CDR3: ASRDRGPYEQY

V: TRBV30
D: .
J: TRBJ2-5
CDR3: AWRMSVQETQY

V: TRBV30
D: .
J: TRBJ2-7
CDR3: AWSAGGIYEQY

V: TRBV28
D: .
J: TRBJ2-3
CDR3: ASSRVVTDTQY

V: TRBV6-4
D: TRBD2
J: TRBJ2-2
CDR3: AGGPSLSGRGRTGELF

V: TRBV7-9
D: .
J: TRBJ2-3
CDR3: ASSQDSTDTQY

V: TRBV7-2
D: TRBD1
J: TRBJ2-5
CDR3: ASSPGQGTSQY

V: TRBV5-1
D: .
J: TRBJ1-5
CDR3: ASSLTGSGQPQH